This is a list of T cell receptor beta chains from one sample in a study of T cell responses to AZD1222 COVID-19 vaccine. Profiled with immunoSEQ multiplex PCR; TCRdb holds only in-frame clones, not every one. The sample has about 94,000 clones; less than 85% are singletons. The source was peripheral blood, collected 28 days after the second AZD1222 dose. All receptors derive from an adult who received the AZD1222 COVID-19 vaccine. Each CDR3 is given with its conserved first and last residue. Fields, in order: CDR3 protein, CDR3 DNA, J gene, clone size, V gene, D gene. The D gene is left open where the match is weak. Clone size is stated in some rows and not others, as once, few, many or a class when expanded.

CASSLMGAYNEQFF	TGTGCCAGCAGCTTAATGGGGGCCTACAATGAGCAGTTCTTC	TRBJ2-1	.	TRBV7-3	.
CATSRGMGTNEKLFF	TGCGCCACCTCCCGGGGAATGGGAACTAATGAAAAACTGTTTTTT	TRBJ1-4	.	TRBV5-1	.
CASSLAQQGGELFF	TGCGCCAGCAGCTTGGCCCAACAGGGCGGGGAGCTGTTTTTT	TRBJ2-2	once	TRBV5-1	.
CASMSFGEKLFF	TGTGCCAGTATGTCATTTGGGGAAAAACTGTTTTTT	TRBJ1-4	.	TRBV6-5	.
CASSTRQGSPHF	TGTGCCAGTAGCACCCGACAGGGCAGCCCCCATTTT	TRBJ1-5	.	TRBV19	TRBD1
CASSLNRRREGLNEQYF	TGTGCCAGCAGTTTAAATAGACGGCGGGAGGGCCTCAACGAGCAGTACTTC	TRBJ2-7	.	TRBV27	TRBD2
CASSSSAARVQFF	TGTGCCAGCAGTTCATCCGCGGCGAGGGTGCAGTTCTTC	TRBJ2-1	few	TRBV12-3/TRBV12-4	.
CASRGGGQDYEQYF	TGTGCCAGCAGGGGAGGAGGACAGGACTACGAGCAGTACTTC	TRBJ2-7	.	TRBV5-4	.
CASSRVPNTEAFF	TGTGCCAGCAGCCGCGTTCCGAACACTGAAGCTTTCTTT	TRBJ1-1	.	TRBV5-4	.
CASSLDRGHEKLFF	TGTGCCAGCAGCTTGGACAGGGGACATGAAAAACTGTTTTTT	TRBJ1-4	.	TRBV7-9	TRBD1
CASSHRTDTQYF	TGTGCCAGTAGTCACCGTACAGATACGCAGTATTTT	TRBJ2-3	.	TRBV19	.
CASSLGTGVYGYTF	TGTGCCAGCAGCTTAGGGACAGGGGTTTATGGCTACACCTTC	TRBJ1-2	once	TRBV7-9	TRBD1
CASSYMGASTGDIQYF	TGTGCCAGCAGTTATATGGGGGCATCGACAGGGGACATTCAGTACTTC	TRBJ2-4	.	TRBV6-5	TRBD1
CSASPPGRNQPQHF	TGCAGTGCTAGTCCACCGGGGCGCAATCAGCCCCAGCATTTT	TRBJ1-5	few	TRBV20-1	.
CASRPRDSGTDTQYF	TGTGCCAGTAGACCCCGGGACAGCGGCACAGATACGCAGTATTTT	TRBJ2-3	.	TRBV19	TRBD1
CRVYRGRHQHF	TGCAGGGTCTACAGGGGTAGGCACCAGCATTTT	TRBJ1-5	.	TRBV29-1	TRBD1
CASSKQGSTDTQYF	TGTGCCAGTAGTAAGCAGGGCAGCACAGATACGCAGTATTTT	TRBJ2-3	once	TRBV19	.
CAIQDYSNQPQHF	TGTGCCATACAGGATTATAGCAATCAGCCCCAGCATTTT	TRBJ1-5	.	TRBV10-3	.
CASSGTGGSNTEAFF	TGTGCCAGCAGTGGGACAGGGGGTTCGAACACTGAAGCTTTCTTT	TRBJ1-1	.	TRBV2	TRBD1
CAGAFGGADTQYF	TGTGCCGGAGCCTTTGGGGGTGCAGATACGCAGTATTTT	TRBJ2-3	.	TRBV11-2	.
CASSQDSEKLFF	TGTGCCAGCAGCCAAGACAGTGAAAAACTGTTTTTT	TRBJ1-4	once	TRBV7-9	.
CAISVGSLSNQPQHF	TGTGCCATCAGTGTAGGCAGCCTTAGCAATCAGCCCCAGCATTTT	TRBJ1-5	.	TRBV10-3	.
CSARLGTEAFF	TGCAGTGCTAGACTAGGGACTGAAGCTTTCTTT	TRBJ1-1	few	TRBV20-1	.
CASSYPGARGEQYF	TGTGCCAGCAGTTACCCGGGGGCTAGAGGCGAGCAGTACTTC	TRBJ2-7	.	TRBV6-5	.
CASSREGNFGYTF	TGTGCCAGCAGCCGTGAGGGGAACTTTGGCTACACCTTC	TRBJ1-2	.	TRBV7-9	.
CASSWTDTGEQYF	TGTGCCAGCAGTTGGACAGACACCGGAGAGCAGTACTTC	TRBJ2-7	.	TRBV6-5	.
CACKTGTRSAGELFF	TGTGCCTGCAAGACCGGGACCCGTTCGGCCGGGGAGCTGTTTTTT	TRBJ2-2	.	TRBV30	.
CAISAAAGGADTQYF	TGTGCCATCAGCGCCGCTGCGGGAGGGGCTGATACGCAGTATTTT	TRBJ2-3	.	TRBV10-3	TRBD2
CATSRGYIDSNQPQHF	TGTGCCACCAGCAGAGGTTATATCGATAGCAATCAGCCCCAGCATTTT	TRBJ1-5	few	TRBV15	.
CASSPRQPFNTDTQYF	TGTGCCAGCAGCCCCAGACAGCCCTTCAACACAGATACGCAGTATTTT	TRBJ2-3	.	TRBV14	.
CSASDAWTSGTYNEQFF	TGCAGTGCTAGTGATGCTTGGACTAGCGGGACCTACAATGAGCAGTTCTTC	TRBJ2-1	.	TRBV20-1	TRBD2
CASSAQGSNQPQHF	TGTGCCAGCAGTGCCCAGGGAAGCAATCAGCCCCAGCATTTT	TRBJ1-5	.	TRBV2	.
CASSAGQGVDEQYF	TGTGCCAGCAGCGCGGGACAGGGGGTAGACGAGCAGTACTTC	TRBJ2-7	.	TRBV7-9	TRBD1
CSVIGQGGPNSGNTIYF	TGCAGCGTTATAGGACAGGGAGGTCCGAACTCTGGAAACACCATATATTTT	TRBJ1-3	.	TRBV29-1	TRBD1
CASSLPLAGAGELFF	TGTGCCAGCAGCCTCCCTCTAGCGGGAGCCGGGGAGCTGTTTTTT	TRBJ2-2	few	TRBV6-5	TRBD2
CASSARQGASYEQYF	TGTGCCAGCAGCGCACGACAGGGGGCCTCCTACGAGCAGTACTTC	TRBJ2-7	.	TRBV9	TRBD1
CASSQALISYNEQFF	TGTGCCAGCAGCCAAGCTTTGATCAGCTACAATGAGCAGTTCTTC	TRBJ2-1	.	TRBV4-2	.
CASSSGTVGIYEQYF	TGTGCCAGCAGCTCAGGGACCGTGGGGATCTACGAGCAGTACTTC	TRBJ2-7	few	TRBV5-5	.
CASSRGQWNTEAFF	TGCGCCAGCAGCCGGGGACAGTGGAACACTGAAGCTTTCTTT	TRBJ1-1	.	TRBV5-1	TRBD1
CASSLGRRSNEKLFF	TGCGCCAGCAGCTTGGGGCGGAGGTCTAATGAAAAACTGTTTTTT	TRBJ1-4	.	TRBV5-1	.
CASSLGGGRTENIQYF	TGTGCCAGTAGTCTCGGGGGGGGCCGGACGGAAAACATTCAGTACTTC	TRBJ2-4	.	TRBV19	TRBD2
CASIGMTSGTDTQYF	TGTGCCAGTATTGGCATGACTAGCGGCACAGATACGCAGTATTTT	TRBJ2-3	.	TRBV19	TRBD2
CASSLRVTGELFF	TGTGCCAGCAGCCTGCGGGTGACCGGGGAGCTGTTTTTT	TRBJ2-2	.	TRBV7-3	.
CASGHLYEQYF	TGTGCCAGCGGGCACCTCTACGAGCAGTACTTC	TRBJ2-7	.	TRBV12-3/TRBV12-4	.
CASSLGLASGELFF	TGTGCCAGCAGCTTGGGACTGGCTTCCGGGGAGCTGTTTTTT	TRBJ2-2	.	TRBV7-9	.
CASSQYSGGSYEQYF	TGTGCCAGCAGCCAATACTCAGGGGGCTCCTACGAGCAGTACTTC	TRBJ2-7	.	TRBV4-2	TRBD1
CASSNERVQGTQYF	TGTGCCAGCAGTAATGAAAGAGTCCAGGGGACCCAGTACTTC	TRBJ2-5	.	TRBV2	.
CASTPQGGYTEAFF	TGTGCCAGCACCCCACAGGGGGGATACACTGAAGCTTTCTTT	TRBJ1-1	once	TRBV19	TRBD1
CASSVLGTGGHNEQFF	TGTGCCAGCAGCGTACTAGGGACCGGGGGTCACAATGAGCAGTTCTTC	TRBJ2-1	.	TRBV9	.
CASINSGGEETQYF	TGTGCCAGCATTAATAGCGGGGGGGAAGAGACCCAGTACTTC	TRBJ2-5	.	TRBV6-5	TRBD2
CASSPGRWGLAGGHSTGELFF	TGCGCCAGCAGCCCCGGACGATGGGGACTAGCGGGGGGGCATAGCACCGGGGAGCTGTTTTTT	TRBJ2-2	once	TRBV5-1	TRBD2
CASSTSGTGPYEQYF	TGTGCCAGTAGTACGTCGGGGACAGGCCCCTACGAGCAGTACTTC	TRBJ2-7	.	TRBV19	TRBD1
CASSERARASQETQYF	TGTGCCAGCAGTGAAAGGGCCAGGGCAAGCCAAGAGACCCAGTACTTC	TRBJ2-5	.	TRBV2	.
CASSLYSGQVQETQYF	TGTGCCAGCAGTTTATATAGCGGACAGGTACAAGAGACCCAGTACTTC	TRBJ2-5	.	TRBV28	.
CASSEVRGTEAFF	TGTGCCAGCAGTGAGGTCAGAGGAACTGAAGCTTTCTTT	TRBJ1-1	.	TRBV6-4	.
CASSESVSNQPQHF	TGTGCCAGCAGTGAAAGCGTTAGCAATCAGCCCCAGCATTTT	TRBJ1-5	.	TRBV2	.
CASSAWRGAGALSTDTQYF	TGTGCCAGCAGCGCTTGGCGTGGGGCGGGAGCTCTAAGCACAGATACGCAGTATTTT	TRBJ2-3	.	TRBV9	TRBD2
CASSIGSGSSYEQYF	TGTGCCAGTAGTATTGGATCGGGTAGCTCCTACGAGCAGTACTTC	TRBJ2-7	once	TRBV19	.
CASSLGGGSSGTQHF	TGCGCCAGCAGCTTGGGGGGTGGATCGTCCGGCACCCAGCATTTT	TRBJ1-5	.	TRBV5-1	.